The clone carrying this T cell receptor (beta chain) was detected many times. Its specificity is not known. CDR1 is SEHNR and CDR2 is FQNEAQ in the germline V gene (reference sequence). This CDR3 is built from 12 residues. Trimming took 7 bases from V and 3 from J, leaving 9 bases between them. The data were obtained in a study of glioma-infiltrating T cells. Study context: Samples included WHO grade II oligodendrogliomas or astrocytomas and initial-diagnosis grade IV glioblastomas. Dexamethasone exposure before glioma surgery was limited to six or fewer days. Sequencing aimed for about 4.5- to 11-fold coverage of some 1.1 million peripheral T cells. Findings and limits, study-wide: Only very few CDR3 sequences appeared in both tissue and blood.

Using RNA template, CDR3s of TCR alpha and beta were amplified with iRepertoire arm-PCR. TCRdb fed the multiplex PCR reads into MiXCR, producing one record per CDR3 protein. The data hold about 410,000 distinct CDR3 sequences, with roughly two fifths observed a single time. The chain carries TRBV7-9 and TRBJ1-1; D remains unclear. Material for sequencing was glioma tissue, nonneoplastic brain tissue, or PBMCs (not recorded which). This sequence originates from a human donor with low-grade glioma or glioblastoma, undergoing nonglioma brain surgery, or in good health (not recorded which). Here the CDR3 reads CASTSRDTEAFF. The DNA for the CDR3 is TGTGCCAGCACCTCTCGGGACACTGAAGCTTTCTTT.